The present T cell receptor beta chain was sequenced within a study of graft-versus-host responses after intestinal transplantation. Overall study: Among the recipients, all got anti-thymocyte globulin induction and then tacrolimus and steroids for approximately 3 years. Study-wide results and limits: There were GvH clones found in recipient marrow, and some of them appeared first in ileum or blood.

A word on this clone: The antigen is undetermined.

Here immunoSEQ multiplex PCR was the method, and the copy in TCRdb shows in-frame clones only, minus some. Here the sample spans fewer than 90,000 clones, around 93% being singletons. Losses at the gene ends were 3 bases for V and 0 bases for J; bases not matched to a gene: 4. The CDR3 sequence is 15 residues long. Germline V gene sequence: CDR1 MNHEY, CDR2 SMNVEV (reference sequence). The rearrangement uses TRBV27 and TRBJ2-7; 8 nucleotides match TRBD1. Sequences were derived from unstimulated CD4+ T cells sorted from spleen or lymph node cells, sampled before transplant. The source of this sequence is a human donor who was the organ donor for an intestinal transplant. Here the CDR3 DNA reads TGTGCCAGCAGTTTCCTGCAGGGGGCCTCCTACGAGCAGTACTTC. Amino acid sequence: CASSFLQGASYEQYF.